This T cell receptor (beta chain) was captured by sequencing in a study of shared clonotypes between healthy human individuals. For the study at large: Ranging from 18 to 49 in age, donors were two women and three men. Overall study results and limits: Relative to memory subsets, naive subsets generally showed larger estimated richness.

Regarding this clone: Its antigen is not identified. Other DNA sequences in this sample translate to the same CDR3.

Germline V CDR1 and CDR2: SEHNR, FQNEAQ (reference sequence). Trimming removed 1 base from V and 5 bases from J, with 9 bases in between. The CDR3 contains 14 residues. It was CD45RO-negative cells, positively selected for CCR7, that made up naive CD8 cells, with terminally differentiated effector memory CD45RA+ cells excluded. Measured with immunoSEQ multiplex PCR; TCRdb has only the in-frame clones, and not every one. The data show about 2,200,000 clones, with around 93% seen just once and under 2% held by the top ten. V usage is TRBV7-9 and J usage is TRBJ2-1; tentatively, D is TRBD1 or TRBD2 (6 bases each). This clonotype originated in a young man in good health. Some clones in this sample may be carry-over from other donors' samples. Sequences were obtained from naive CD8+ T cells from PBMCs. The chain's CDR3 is CASSLVRGDNEQFF. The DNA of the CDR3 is TGTGCCAGCAGCTTAGTGAGGGGGGACAATGAGCAGTTCTTC.